Sequencing of this TCR beta chain was carried out in a study of blood T cells in healthy people across ages (dated by TCRdb to the mid-2010s). Study-wide context: In model experiments, roughly one uniquely barcoded TCR beta cDNA molecule per two T cells was captured by template switching. Age-related changes in TCR beta repertoire diversity were measured in the study by deep sequencing normalized with unique cDNA molecular identifiers. Four age groups were formed from the donors: young (average 16 years), middle-aged (approximately 40), aged (approximately 60) and long-lived (roughly 81). To avoid experimental bias, donors of different ages were spread randomly across the sequencing lanes. Two additional independent replicas of 1 million unique cDNA reads from the same blood draw were analyzed for two donors (one aged 18 to 29 and one aged 80 or older). The paper as a whole reports these results and caveats: Observed TCR beta diversity correlated strongly with the percentage of naive T cells measured by flow cytometry. Estimates of total diversity based on one million sequenced T cells were considered lower bounds and underestimates. Compared with the aged group, the long-lived group had more naive CD4+ T cells, fewer expanded clones and increased TCR diversity, suggesting age selection. Observed TCR beta diversity per million T cells fell roughly linearly with age, and a significant reduction was already apparent by age around 40. Conclusive comparison of naive and antigen-experienced compartments was prevented by the profiling of bulk unsorted PBMCs. Donor CMV infection status was unknown, potentially confounding age-related changes in expanded clonotypes.

This clonotype was picked up a small number of times. This receptor's antigen is unknown. Per-base quality was not reported, and no clone a single base away is much larger than it. The germline V gene (reference sequence) supplies CDR1 SEHNR and CDR2 FQNEAQ. Measured from the cysteine to the phenylalanine, the CDR3 is 11 residues long. Of the read, only the CDR3 DNA is kept; its 33 bases are in frame from base 1. Receptors were amplified or captured by 5' RACE. Sequencing instrument: Illumina HiSeq 2500. A second PCR of about 7 to 12 cycles was performed with a sample-barcoded 5' primer and a J-beta primer mix. A unique molecular identifier was introduced onto each TCR beta cDNA molecule by a template-switch 5' adaptor carrying 12 random nucleotides. At least 3 million CDR3-containing paired-end reads were obtained from each sample. First-strand cDNA synthesis was performed from all RNA using the Mint cDNA synthesis kit, with priming by a TRBC-specific oligonucleotide. Following uracil-DNA glycosylase treatment, a first 18-cycle PCR with universal primers M1SS and BC2_uni_R was performed on all cDNA. In the original analysis: For normalization, 1 million high-quality reads, each with a distinct molecular identifier, were randomly selected from each sample. Reads with shared molecular identifiers were discarded instead of being binned into consensus sequences. MiTCR, run with a Q25 quality threshold and the strictest error-elimination algorithm, handled CDR3 identification, clonotype clustering and error correction. A nonparametric unseen species model using Euler transformation provided a lower-bound estimate of total TCR beta diversity. The raw public data were reprocessed by TCRdb itself: fastp quality trimming at Q25, MiXCR clonotype calling, in-frame beta chains only. Every CDR3 protein is listed once, alongside the most common genes and DNA of its rows. TCRdb assigned the V and J calls; the authors' analysis was not used. Within this sample are just under 750,000 distinct CDR3 sequences, with approximately 22% of them counted one time only. Around a fifth of the sample is in the top ten clones.

The donors were a few dozen Caucasian individuals from Russia, aged 6 to 90 years, who were systemically healthy. Each donor gave roughly 9 milliliters of peripheral blood, drawn into EDTA-treated Vacutainer tubes. Ficoll-Paque density-gradient centrifugation was used to isolate PBMCs, with at least 7 million obtained per sample. Total RNA was extracted from PBMCs with Trizol reagent, with at least 6 micrograms obtained per sample. Naive CD45RAhigh/CD27high T cell percentages were measured by flow cytometry on a PBMC aliquot from every donor. Recombination joined TRBV7-9 with TRBJ2-5, with 7 central nucleotides matching TRBD2. The end of the DNA fits TRBJ2-1 better, so the J call may be wrong. The receptor's source is a man aged 70-80 years in good health. The sequenced material came from blood. The CDR3 here reads CASSLGTRQFF. The DNA sequence is as follows: TGTGCCAGCAGCTTAGGGACTAGACAGTTCTTC.